This T cell receptor beta chain comes out of a study of T cells in Graves' hyperthyroidism and ophthalmopathy. RNA transcripts provided the source from which TCR beta CDR3 regions were amplified. First-round RT-PCR targeting the TCR CDR3 was performed with the HTBI primer set. One entry per CDR3 protein, called by TCRdb with MiXCR from the multiplex PCR reads. Of more than 350,000 distinct CDR3 sequences listed, nearly 15% are singletons. This clonotype was counted many times. Trimming took 4 bases from V and 5 from J, leaving 13 bases between them. The CDR3 contains 14 residues. Germline CDR1 and CDR2: SGHRS and YFSETQ.

This receptor was taken from a woman aged 60-70 years with Graves' ophthalmopathy. The chain links TRBV5-1 to TRBJ2-1; D could derive from TRBD1 or TRBD2 (5 bases each). Material: blood. CDR3 DNA sequence: TGCGCCAGCAGCCCCCGGGGCCTGGACAATGAGCAGTTCTTC. Encoded protein: CASSPRGLDNEQFF.